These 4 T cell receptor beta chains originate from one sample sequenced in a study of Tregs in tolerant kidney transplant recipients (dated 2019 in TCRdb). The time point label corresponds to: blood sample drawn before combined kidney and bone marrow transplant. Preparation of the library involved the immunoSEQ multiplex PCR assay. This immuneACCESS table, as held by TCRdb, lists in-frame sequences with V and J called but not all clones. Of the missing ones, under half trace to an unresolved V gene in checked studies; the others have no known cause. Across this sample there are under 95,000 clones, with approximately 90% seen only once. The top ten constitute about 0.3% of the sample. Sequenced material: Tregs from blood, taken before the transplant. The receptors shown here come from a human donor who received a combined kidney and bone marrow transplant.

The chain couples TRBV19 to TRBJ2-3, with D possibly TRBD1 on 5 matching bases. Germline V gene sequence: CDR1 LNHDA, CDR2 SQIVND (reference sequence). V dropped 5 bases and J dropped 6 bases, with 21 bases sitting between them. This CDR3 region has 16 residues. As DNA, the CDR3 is TGTGCCAGTAGTGAACAGGCCATCAGACCGAGGGATACGCAGTATTTT. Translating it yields CASSEQAIRPRDTQYF.

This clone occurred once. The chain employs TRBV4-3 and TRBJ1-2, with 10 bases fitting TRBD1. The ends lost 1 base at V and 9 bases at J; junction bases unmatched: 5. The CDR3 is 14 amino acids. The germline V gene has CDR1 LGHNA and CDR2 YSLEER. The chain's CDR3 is CASSQGQGAESYTF. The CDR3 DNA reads TGCGCCAGCAGCCAAGGACAGGGGGCTGAAAGCTACACCTTC.

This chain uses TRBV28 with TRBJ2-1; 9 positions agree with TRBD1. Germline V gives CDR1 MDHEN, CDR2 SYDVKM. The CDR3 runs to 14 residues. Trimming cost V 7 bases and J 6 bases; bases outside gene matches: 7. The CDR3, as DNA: TGTGCCAGCAAGTGGACAGGGGTTGGCAATGAGCAGTTCTTC. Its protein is CASKWTGVGNEQFF.

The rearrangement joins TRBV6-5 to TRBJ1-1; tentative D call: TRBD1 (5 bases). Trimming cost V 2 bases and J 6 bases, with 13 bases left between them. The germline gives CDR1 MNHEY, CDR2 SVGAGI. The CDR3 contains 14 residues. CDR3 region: CASSYAGGVAEAFF. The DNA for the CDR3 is TGTGCCAGCAGTTACGCTGGGGGGGTAGCTGAAGCTTTCTTT.